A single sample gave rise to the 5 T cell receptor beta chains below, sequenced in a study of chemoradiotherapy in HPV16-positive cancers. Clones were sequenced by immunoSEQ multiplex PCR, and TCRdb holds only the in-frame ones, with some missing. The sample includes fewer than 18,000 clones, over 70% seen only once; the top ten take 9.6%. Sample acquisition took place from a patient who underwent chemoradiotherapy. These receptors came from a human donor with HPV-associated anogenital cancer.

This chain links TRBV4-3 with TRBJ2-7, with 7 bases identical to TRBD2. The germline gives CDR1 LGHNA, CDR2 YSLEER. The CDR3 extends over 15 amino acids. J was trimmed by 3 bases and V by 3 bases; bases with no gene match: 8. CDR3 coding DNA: TGCGCCAGCAGCCAGGGGCGGGGGATCTACTACGAGCAGTACTTC. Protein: CASSQGRGIYYEQYF.

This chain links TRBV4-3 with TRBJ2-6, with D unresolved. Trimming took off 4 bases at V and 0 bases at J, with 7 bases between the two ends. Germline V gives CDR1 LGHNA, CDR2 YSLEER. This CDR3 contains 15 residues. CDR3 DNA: TGCGCCAGCAGCCCGAAAGGCTCTGGGGCCAACGTCCTGACTTTC. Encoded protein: CASSPKGSGANVLTF.

The CDR3 is CASSVEANTEAFF. The CDR3 coding sequence is TGTGCCAGCAGCGTAGAGGCGAACACTGAAGCTTTCTTT. This chain connects TRBV9 to TRBJ1-1, with unresolved D. The CDR3 has 13 amino acids. Germline CDR1 SGDLS, CDR2 YYNGEE. V gave up 0 bases and J gave up 1 base, with 4 bases separating them.

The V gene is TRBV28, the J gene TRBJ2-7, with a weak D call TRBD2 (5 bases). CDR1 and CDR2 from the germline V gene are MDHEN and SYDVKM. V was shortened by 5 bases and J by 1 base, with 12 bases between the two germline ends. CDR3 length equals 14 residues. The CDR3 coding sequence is TGTGCCAGCAGTCTCCGGGGTCTGTCCTACGAGCAGTACTTC. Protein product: CASSLRGLSYEQYF.

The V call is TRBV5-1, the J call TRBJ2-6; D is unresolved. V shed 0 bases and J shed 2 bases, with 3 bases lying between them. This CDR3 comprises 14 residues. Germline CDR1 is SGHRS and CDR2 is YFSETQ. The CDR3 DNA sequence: TGCGCCAGCAGCTTGGGGACTGGGGCCAACGTCCTGACTTTC. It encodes CASSLGTGANVLTF.